This T cell receptor (beta chain) emerged from a study of metastatic and nonmetastatic thyroid tumors. Patients underwent thyroid surgery, and none had received any treatment before it. Germline V gives CDR1 MNHEY, CDR2 SVGEGT. Trimming took off 8 bases at V and 6 bases at J, with 13 bases between the two ends. The CDR3 totals 13 residues. With MiXCR, TCRdb reprocessed the PCR reads. The sample carries 20,000 to 30,000 clones, around a fifth recorded once. The genes are TRBV6-2 or TRBV6-3 and TRBJ2-2; TRBD1 might be the D (6 bases). The material sequenced was blood. This TCR was sampled from a male donor with papillary thyroid cancer or a benign thyroid nodule (not recorded which). Some clones in this sample may be carry-over from other donors' samples. The CDR3 loop reads CASRYREAGELFF. The DNA of the CDR3 is TGTGCCAGCCGATACAGGGAAGCCGGGGAGCTGTTTTTT.